One T cell receptor (beta chain) is described in this entry. Its target is unknown. This specimen belongs to a study of cytomegalovirus exposure and HLA in healthy donors. Study context: Inside one of the first data releases sat some 85 million unique TCRs taken from HLA-typed donors. Study results and caveats: Reports state that TCR beta sequences accurately predicted most subjects' HLA-A and HLA-B alleles. Rarity held for most TCR sequences, but there were some public TCRs that occurred in many donors.

Germline V gene sequence: CDR1 SGHRS, CDR2 YFSETQ. V lost 9 bases and J 4 bases, leaving 16 bases between the germline ends. This CDR3 has 13 residues. Use of 60 Vbeta and 13 Jbeta primers characterized the PCR. Sequenced by immunoSEQ multiplex PCR; TCRdb stores in-frame clones only, minus some. The profile shows 180,000 or so clones, under 85% of them singletons. Sequencing used PBMCs. This chain connects TRBV5-1 to TRBJ1-2, with a tentative D call TRBD1 (6 bases). This clonotype originated in a human donor in good health. The CDR3 bases are TGCGCCACCATAACGTTCAGGGGCTATGGCTACACCTTC. Its translation is CATITFRGYGYTF.